This TCR beta chain was sequenced in a study of blood T cell repertoires in COVID-19. At the level of the study: Sites across the United States, Italy and Spain contributed samples from acute and convalescent COVID-19. In each case, the material was cDNA or gDNA derived from T cells, B-cell-depleted T cells, or PBMCs.

CDR3 length: 13 residues. CDR1 SGHAT and CDR2 FQNNGV come from the germline V gene. With 5 bases removed from V and 11 bases from J, the gap between germline ends came to 16 bases. This clone was found once. Method: immunoSEQ multiplex PCR; TCRdb's copy keeps in-frame clones and lacks some. This sample has about 170,000 clones, with over 80% found just once. Source material: peripheral blood. This chain connects TRBV11-2 to TRBJ2-1; D might be TRBD2 (6 bases). This clonotype originated in a woman older than 75 with COVID-19, enrolled during active disease. DNA for the CDR3: TGTGCCAGCAGCAGGACTTACCGGGAGAAGCAGTTCTTC. It is translated as CASSRTYREKQFF.